This T cell receptor (beta chain) appears in the sequencing data of a study of cytomegalovirus exposure and HLA in healthy donors. The study ran its PCR with 60 Vbeta and 13 Jbeta primers. Assay used: immunoSEQ multiplex PCR; TCRdb lists only in-frame clones, some missing. The sample includes 81,000 or so clones, just under 75% seen only once; the top ten take around 3.9%. This CDR3 region has 16 residues. CDR1 and CDR2 from the germline V gene are SSHAT and FNYEAQ (reference sequence). This clone showed up just once. At one end, the junction sequence differs from germline, possibly due to a read error.

The sample comprised PBMCs. V is TRBV7-7 and J is TRBJ2-5, with 9 bases identical to TRBD2. The TCR sequence derives from a man between 60 and 70 years old in good health and CMV-seronegative. CDR3 region: CASSPEASGAAETQYF. DNA for the CDR3: TGTGCTAGCAGCCCAGAGGCTAGCGGGGCGGCGGAGACCCAGTACTTC.